Reported below is one T cell receptor (beta chain). No antigen is known for it. Replicate PCRs for sorted subsets used 200 ng DNA; this equaled 25,000 to 30,000 T cell genomes. Sequencing was performed with immunoSEQ multiplex PCR; in TCRdb, only in-frame clones are kept and a portion is missing. The repertoire holds millions of clones, over 85% seen once, with 0.1% to 0.15% in the top ten. The data stem from a study of shared clonotypes between healthy human individuals. Overall study results and limits: How much donors shared clonotypes was expected to be affected by sequencing depth.

It was into CD45RA+ naive and CD45RA-negative memory subsets that the CD4+ cells were split. The CDR3 is made up of 16 amino acids. The V and J ends lost 4 bases and 8 bases respectively, with 24 bases between them. Germline V gene sequence: CDR1 SGHDT, CDR2 YYEEEE. The sequence came from a man between 18 and 29 years old in good health. Sequencing was done on a sample of naive CD4+ T cells sorted from blood. The sample's subset: CD45RA+ positively selected. This rearrangement joins TRBV5-6 to TRBJ1-2; D call uncertain. Here the CDR3 DNA reads TGTGCCAGCAGCCGTTGGGAGAGCTCATCGGGTAGGGGCTACACCTTC. This encodes CASSRWESSSGRGYTF.